This passage covers 15 T cell receptor beta chains from one sample sequenced in a study of blood T cells in healthy people across ages. A second PCR, run for roughly 7 to 11 cycles, used a sample-barcoded 5' primer plus a J-beta primer mix. TCRdb redid the calling of the 5' RACE reads with MiXCR, one entry per CDR3 protein. This sample carries 600,000 to 900,000 distinct CDR3 sequences, 25% to 30% of them seen once, and the ten largest clones take about 2.9%. The data also belong to a second study, concerning T cells of mothers and their children.

Sequences were obtained from blood. The receptor set was obtained from a boy younger than 18 in good health.

This clonotype was observed a few times. One end of the junction varies from germline; a read error may be responsible. J is TRBJ1-1 and V is TRBV2, with D unresolved. Per germline, CDR1 SNHLY and CDR2 FYNNEI. The CDR3 spans 13 residues. The CDR3 reads CACSATVDTEAFF. The CDR3 DNA follows: TGTGCCTGCAGTGCGACCGTGGACACTGAAGCTTTCTTT.

The chain uses TRBV4-3 and TRBJ2-1, with TRBD1 matching 9 bases. The DNA end is more similar to TRBJ2-7, so the J call may be wrong. The V gene's germline CDR1 is LGHNA and CDR2 YSLEER. CDR3 length: 14 residues. The CDR3 DNA is TGCGCCAGCAGCCAAGCGACAGGGGGGGACGAGCAGTACTTC. Protein: CASSQATGGDEQYF.

Points on this clonotype: A much larger clone lies a single base off, so this may be a read error. This rearrangement joins TRBV27 to TRBJ1-1; 9 nucleotides line up with TRBD1. The CDR3 has 13 amino acids. Germline CDR1 MNHEY, CDR2 SMNVEV (reference sequence). J lost 4 bases, V lost 6 bases, and 3 bases had no gene match. CDR3 sequence: CASRSTGGTEAFF. In nucleotides, the CDR3 is TGTGCCAGCAGATCGACAGGGGGCACTGAAGCTTTCTTT.

This clonotype was seen a few times. This sequence joins TRBV28 and TRBJ2-7; the match to TRBD1 covers 8 bases. The CDR3 sequence is 13 residues long. V shed 8 bases and J 2 bases; nucleotides not matched to a gene: 5. Per the germline V gene, CDR1 is MDHEN and CDR2 is SYDVKM. As DNA, the CDR3 is TGTGCCAGCCGGGGACAGGCCCCCTACGAGCAGTACTTC. It codes for CASRGQAPYEQYF.

This clonotype was found many times. The chain couples TRBV4-1 to TRBJ2-1, with TRBD2 matching 9 bases. CDR1 is MGHRA, CDR2 YSYEKL, per germline. V lost 1 base, J lost 7 bases, and 2 bases stayed unmatched. The length of the CDR3 is 14 residues. DNA of the CDR3: TGCGCCAGCAGCCAAGGACTAGCGGTAAATGAGCAGTTCTTC. This sequence encodes CASSQGLAVNEQFF.

The chain joins TRBV4-2 to TRBJ2-7; D remains ambiguous. The CDR3 covers 14 residues. From germline, CDR1 is LGHNA and CDR2 YNFKEQ. With 0 bases removed from V and 3 bases from J, the gap between germline ends came to 9 bases. The CDR3 region is CASSQERSNYEQYF. The DNA of the CDR3 is TGTGCCAGCAGCCAAGAGAGGTCCAACTACGAGCAGTACTTC.

Only one count was recorded for this clonotype. The chain is built from TRBV12-3 or TRBV12-4 and TRBJ1-2; the D gene is possibly TRBD1 (6 bases). The CDR3 covers 16 residues. Trimming removed 3 bases at V and 1 base at J, with 15 bases between. CDR3 bases: TGTGCCAGCAGTTTTGTCCGGGACATGGATAACTATGGCTACACCTTC. Translation: CASSFVRDMDNYGYTF.

This clonotype was detected only a few times. Germline and junction disagree at one end, which may indicate a read error. CDR3 sequence: CASSQEGTSGRAADF. In DNA, the CDR3 is TGTGCCAGCAGCCAAGAGGGGACTAGCGGGAGAGCGGCCGACTTC. The J gene is TRBJ2-7, the V gene TRBV3-1; 14 positions match TRBD2. The length of the CDR3 is 15 residues. The germline CDR1 and CDR2 sequences are LGHDT and YNNKEL (reference sequence).

This clonotype has just a few counts. J is TRBJ1-1 and V is TRBV20-1; 8 nucleotides line up with TRBD1. V lost 3 bases and J lost 0; bases outside the gene matches: 6. CDR1 is DFQATT, CDR2 SNEGSKA, per germline (reference sequence). There are 15 residues in the CDR3. In nucleotides, the CDR3 is TGCAGTGCTAGTACAGGGGGACGGTTGAACACTGAAGCTTTCTTT. Encoded protein: CSASTGGRLNTEAFF.

This clonotype has a handful of counts. Compared with germline, one end of the junction differs, possibly owing to a read error. V gene TRBV7-7 combines with J gene TRBJ2-5; D remains unclear. The CDR3 is 13 amino acids. Germline V CDR1 and CDR2: SSHAT, FNYEAQ (reference sequence). CDR3 protein: CASSLVSGETQYF. The CDR3 coding sequence is TGTGCTAGCAGCTTAGTGTCAGGAGAGACCCAGTACTTC.

This clonotype occurred a few times. V usage is TRBV4-1 and J usage is TRBJ1-4; no reliable D call. CDR1 and CDR2 (germline): MGHRA, YSYEKL. With 0 bases removed from V and 7 bases from J, the gap between germline ends came to 12 bases. This CDR3 comprises 15 residues. The CDR3 bases are TGCGCCAGCAGCCAAGATGAACTCACCTCTGAAAAACTGTTTTTT. It encodes CASSQDELTSEKLFF.

V usage is TRBV6-5 and J usage is TRBJ2-7; no definite D call. The germline V gene has CDR1 MNHEY and CDR2 SVGAGI. The CDR3 totals 15 residues. V lost 2 bases and J lost 0, with 11 bases in between. The CDR3 DNA sequence: TGTGCCAGCAGTTACGTTAGGAGCAACTCCTACGAGCAGTACTTC. It encodes CASSYVRSNSYEQYF.

This clonotype occurred a few times. The chain employs TRBV6-5 and TRBJ2-2; weak D call: TRBD1 (5 bases). Trimming took off 2 bases at V and 7 bases at J, with 23 bases between the two ends. The CDR3 contains 18 residues. The germline V gene encodes CDR1 MNHEY and CDR2 SVGAGI. Here the CDR3 reads CASSYPLSSGYWSGELFF. The CDR3 DNA follows: TGTGCCAGCAGTTACCCCCTGAGCTCAGGGTATTGGAGCGGGGAGCTGTTTTTT.

V gene TRBV15 combines with J gene TRBJ1-1; a weak D match, TRBD1 (6 bases). V lost 6 bases to trimming and J lost 6 bases, with 11 bases between them. CDR3 size: 12 residues. Germline CDR1 and CDR2: LNHNV and YYDKDF (reference sequence). The CDR3 DNA reads as TGTGCCACCAGGGGAGGGGGTCCTGAAGCTTTCTTT. Translating it yields CATRGGGPEAFF.

This clonotype was observed a few times. V is TRBV12-3 or TRBV12-4 and J is TRBJ2-5, with D hard to call. The CDR3 length is 13 residues. Trimming removed 7 bases from V and 5 bases from J, with 14 bases in between. This CDR3 is CASTLTLWETQYF. CDR3 DNA sequence: TGTGCCAGCACCCTGACCTTATGGGAGACCCAGTACTTC.